Shown below are 16 T cell receptor beta chains from a single sample sequenced in a study of radiation and T cells in renal cell carcinoma. Profiling relied on immunoSEQ multiplex PCR, and the TCRdb table lists in-frame clones only, not all of them. The sample lists approximately 100,000 clones, 86% occurring once. Time point indicated: baseline pretreatment blood. Documented treatment: 15 Gy SBRT to primary tumor, nephrectomy 4 weeks later. Sequenced material: blood, taken from a patient whose treatment included radiotherapy and nephrectomy. All receptors derive from a man aged 45-60 years with renal cell carcinoma.

The gene calls are TRBV10-3 and TRBJ2-1; a possible D gene is TRBD1 (7 bases). V lost 10 bases and J lost 3, with 22 bases in between. CDR3 size: 16 residues. Per germline, CDR1 ENHRY and CDR2 SYGVKD. The CDR3 loop is CATARVRGEDYNEQFF. CDR3 coding DNA: TGTGCCACCGCACGAGTCAGGGGGGAAGACTACAATGAGCAGTTCTTC.

The chain employs TRBV7-8 and TRBJ2-1, with 13 bases lining up with TRBD2. CDR1 and CDR2 (germline): SGHVS, FQNEAQ. The CDR3 totals 14 residues. V lost 4 bases to trimming and J lost 10 bases; unmatched junction nucleotides: 4. CDR3 protein: CASSSSTSGREQFF. CDR3 nucleotides: TGTGCCAGCAGCTCATCGACTAGCGGGAGGGAGCAGTTCTTC.

The chain recombines TRBV5-1 with TRBJ2-7; possible D gene TRBD2, 6 bases. V was trimmed by 0 bases and J by 9 bases, leaving 10 bases between them. The CDR3 covers 12 residues. Germline-derived CDR1 and CDR2 are SGHRS and YFSETQ. CDR3 in amino acids: CASSLEGTWQYF. CDR3 nucleotides: TGCGCCAGCAGCTTGGAGGGGACTTGGCAGTACTTC.

The chain joins TRBV7-2 to TRBJ2-2; TRBD2 aligns across 9 bases. The CDR3 is 18 amino acids. The V and J ends lost 1 base and 2 bases, in that order; junction bases with no gene match: 8. The germline V gene has CDR1 SGHTA and CDR2 FQGNSA. CDR3 DNA sequence: TGTGCCAGCAGCTTAGTTCCTAGCGGGGCCCTAAACACCGGGGAGCTGTTTTTT. Translating it yields CASSLVPSGALNTGELFF. Full variable domain (rest looked up from reference TRBV7-2 and TRBJ2-2): GAGVSQSPSNKVTEKGKDVELRCDPISGHTALYWYRQSLGQGLEFLIYFQGNSAPDKSGLPSDRFSAERTGGSVSTLTIQRTQQEDSAVYLCASSLVPSGALNTGELFFGEGSRLTVL.

The chain has TRBV12-5 and TRBJ2-2, with D unresolved. Per germline, CDR1 LGHNT and CDR2 FRNRAP. The V gene lost 5 bases and the J gene lost 3 bases, with 13 bases spanning the gap. This CDR3 region has 15 residues. Here the CDR3 reads CASGPRGTYTGELFF. CDR3 bases: TGTGCTAGTGGTCCGCGCGGAACGTACACCGGGGAGCTGTTTTTT.

This clone was seen only a few times. This chain joins TRBV30 and TRBJ1-5; D ambiguous. CDR1 GTSNPN and CDR2 SVGIG come from the germline V gene (reference sequence). The CDR3 is made up of 13 amino acids. The ends were cut back, 1 base at V and 5 bases at J, with 9 bases in the middle. The CDR3 nucleotides read TGTGCCTGGAGTGCCCAAAACGATCAGCCCCAGCATTTT. It encodes CAWSAQNDQPQHF.

The chain combines TRBV5-4 with TRBJ2-5, with D maybe TRBD2 (5 bases). Trimming took off 6 bases at V and 5 bases at J, with 8 bases between the two ends. CDR1 and CDR2 (germline): SGHNT, YYREEE (reference sequence). The CDR3 is 11 amino acids. In DNA form, the CDR3 reads TGTGCCAGCACCCGAGGGGAGACCCAGTACTTC. It encodes CASTRGETQYF. The entire variable domain, with the rest obtained from reference TRBV5-4 and TRBJ2-5, is as follows: ETGVTQSPTHLIKTRGQQVTLRCSSQSGHNTVSWYQQALGQGPQFIFQYYREEENGRGNFPPRFSGLQFPNYSSELNVNALELDDSALYLCASTRGETQYFGPGTRLLVL.

This chain joins TRBV27 and TRBJ2-5; 10 bases map to TRBD2. CDR1 and CDR2 from the germline V gene are MNHEY and SMNVEV (reference sequence). This CDR3 comprises 17 residues. The ends lost 5 bases at V and 4 bases at J; junction bases unmatched: 13. Here the CDR3 DNA reads TGTGCCAGCAGTCGTCCCAGCGGGAGGGCCCTTCCAGAGACCCAGTACTTC. Residues: CASSRPSGRALPETQYF.

V usage is TRBV25-1 and J usage is TRBJ2-3, with a tentative D call TRBD1 (6 bases). Germline V gene sequence: CDR1 MGHDK, CDR2 SYGVNS. The CDR3 consists of 12 residues. Trimming left V 6 bases short and J 13 bases short, with 17 bases between. The chain's CDR3 is CASSPTGLRKYF. The CDR3 DNA follows: TGTGCCAGCAGCCCAACAGGGCTCCGGAAGTATTTT.

The chain has TRBV5-1 and TRBJ2-1; TRBD2 agrees at 12 bases. This CDR3 is built from 16 residues. Trimming cost V 4 bases and J 4 bases; bases outside gene matches: 6. Germline V lookup: CDR1 SGHRS, CDR2 YFSETQ. This CDR3 is CASSLAGGQTYNEQFF. The DNA of the CDR3 is TGCGCCAGCAGCCTAGCGGGGGGGCAAACTTACAATGAGCAGTTCTTC.

This chain connects TRBV9 to TRBJ2-1; D is undetermined. V gave up 0 bases and J gave up 5 bases, with 18 bases separating them. Germline V gene data show CDR1 as SGDLS and CDR2 as YYNGEE. The CDR3 is made up of 17 amino acids. CDR3 nucleotide sequence: TGTGCCAGCAGCGTAGGGTCCGCAGCTGTCCCCCACAATGAGCAGTTCTTC. Protein: CASSVGSAAVPHNEQFF.

Turning to this clone: A read error may produce the germline difference seen at one junction end. V and J are TRBV7-7 and TRBJ2-7; maybe TRBD2 (5 bases). Germline V gene data show CDR1 as SSHAT and CDR2 as FNYEAQ (reference sequence). The CDR3 sequence is 13 residues long. CDR3 region: CASSHARGYEQYF. The CDR3 DNA reads TGTGCTAGCAGCCACGCGCGCGGGTACGAGCAGTACTTC.

This clone was observed a handful of times. The V gene is TRBV6-1, the J gene TRBJ1-2, with D possibly being TRBD1 (5 bases). CDR3 length: 14 residues. Germline V lookup: CDR1 MNHNS, CDR2 SASEGT. The V end lost 2 bases, the J end lost 4 bases, and 11 bases lay between the germline ends. The CDR3 bases are TGTGCCAGCAGTGAACTGGGACGTGCCTATGGCTACACCTTC. The encoded protein is CASSELGRAYGYTF.

The V call is TRBV30, the J call TRBJ2-1; 9 bases map to TRBD2. V dropped 5 bases and J dropped 9; count of bases not matched to a gene: 8. CDR1 and CDR2 from the germline V gene are GTSNPN and SVGIG (reference sequence). This CDR3 is built from 13 residues. CDR3 sequence reads: CAWVAGGPGEQFF. CDR3 nucleotide sequence: TGTGCCTGGGTCGCGGGGGGGCCAGGTGAGCAGTTCTTC.

The CDR3 DNA reads as TGTGCCTGGAGTATGGGGTCGTATGGCTACACCTTC. Translating it yields CAWSMGSYGYTF. The chain joins TRBV30 to TRBJ1-2; D is unclear. Germline CDR1 and CDR2: GTSNPN and SVGIG (reference sequence). CDR3 length equals 12 residues. Trimming stripped 2 bases from V and 5 bases from J, with 9 bases between.

The rearrangement uses TRBV19 and TRBJ2-2, with 12 bases fitting TRBD2. V trimming: 3 bases; J trimming: 5 bases; junction bases outside the gene matches: 16. Per the germline V gene, CDR1 is LNHDA and CDR2 is SQIVND (reference sequence). This CDR3 has 20 residues. CDR3 loop: CASSIFSSRLAGVWTGELFF. The CDR3 DNA reads as TGTGCCAGTAGTATCTTCTCCTCGAGACTAGCGGGAGTATGGACCGGGGAGCTGTTTTTT.